What follows is one TCR beta chain and its context. Trimming removed 4 bases from V and 5 bases from J; junction bases left unmatched: 11. The CDR3 is 16 amino acids. Germline V gene sequence: CDR1 WSHSY, CDR2 SAAADI. This entry belongs to a study of blood T cell repertoires in COVID-19. Study-wide context: The origin of the acute and convalescent COVID-19 samples was the United States, Italy and Spain. PBMCs, B-cell-depleted T cells, or T cells were the source of the cDNA or gDNA that made up the material.

Methods used by the authors: Using reference gene primer amplification, nucleated cell counts were estimated. Using immunoSEQ multiplex PCR, the repertoire was profiled, and TCRdb retains in-frame clones only, with some absent. Clone size and V and J calls were adopted from that table, with D and trimming inferred from the DNA. This table holds 300,000 to 400,000 clones, around 82% found once. The source of this sequence is a man aged 25 to 45 with active or convalescent COVID-19. The chain employs TRBV10-2 and TRBJ1-1, with 9 bases identical to TRBD1. The sample taken for sequencing was peripheral blood. The CDR3 spells CASSGQGGLRRTEAFF. Here the CDR3 DNA reads TGCGCCAGCAGTGGACAGGGGGGACTACGACGGACTGAAGCTTTCTTT.